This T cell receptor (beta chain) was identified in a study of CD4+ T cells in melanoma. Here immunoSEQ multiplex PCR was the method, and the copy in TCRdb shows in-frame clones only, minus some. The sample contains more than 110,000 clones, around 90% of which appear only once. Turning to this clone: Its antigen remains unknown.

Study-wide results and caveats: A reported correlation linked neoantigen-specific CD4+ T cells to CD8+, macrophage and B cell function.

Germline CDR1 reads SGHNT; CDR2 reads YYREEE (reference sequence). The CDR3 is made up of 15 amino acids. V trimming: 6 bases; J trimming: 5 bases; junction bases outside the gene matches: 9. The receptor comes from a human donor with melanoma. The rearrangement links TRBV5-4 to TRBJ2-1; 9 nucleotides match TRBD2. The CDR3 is CASMLAGGNHNEQFF. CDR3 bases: TGTGCCAGCATGCTGGCGGGGGGGAATCACAATGAGCAGTTCTTC.